Listed below are T cell receptor beta chains from one sample, sequenced in a study of a mutant IDH1 vaccine in newly diagnosed glioma. Using immunoSEQ multiplex PCR, the repertoire was profiled, and TCRdb retains in-frame clones only, with some absent. In the table there are around 41,000 clones, 84% of which are singletons. These receptors lack a known antigen. This specimen was PBMCs, taken from a glioma patient whose treatment included an IDH1 peptide vaccine. Receptor source: a man between 35 and 55 years old with glioma. Both conserved end residues are part of each CDR3. The D gene is left open where the match is weak.

j_gene: TRBJ1-5
len: 14
d_gene: .
v_gene: TRBV15
CDR3nt: TGTGCCACCAGCAGAGATCAAGGGGATCAGCCCCAGCATTTT
CDR3aa: CATSRDQGDQPQHF

j_gene: TRBJ2-1
len: 13
d_gene: .
v_gene: TRBV19
CDR3nt: TGTGCCAGTAGTATAGACCAGTACAATGAGCAGTTCTTC
CDR3aa: CASSIDQYNEQFF

j_gene: TRBJ2-3
len: 19
d_gene: .
v_gene: TRBV11-2
CDR3nt: TGTGCCAGCAGCTTACCCACCTTGGGGCGGGCGGGAAGCACAGATACGCAGTATTTT
CDR3aa: CASSLPTLGRAGSTDTQYF

j_gene: TRBJ2-7
len: 14
d_gene: .
v_gene: TRBV19
CDR3nt: TGTGCCAGTAGCTGGCGATTGGAGACCTACGAGCAGTACTTC
CDR3aa: CASSWRLETYEQYF

j_gene: TRBJ2-1
len: 14
d_gene: TRBD2
v_gene: TRBV7-7
CDR3nt: TGTGCTAGCAGCCTAGCGGGAGGGAGGGATGAGCAGTTCTTC
CDR3aa: CASSLAGGRDEQFF

j_gene: TRBJ2-6
len: 16
d_gene: .
v_gene: TRBV29-1
CDR3nt: TGCAGCGTAAAACCCGGGTCGCCGTCCGGGGCCAACGTCCTGACTTTC
CDR3aa: CSVKPGSPSGANVLTF

j_gene: TRBJ2-7
len: 17
d_gene: TRBD2
v_gene: TRBV5-1
CDR3nt: TGCGCCAGCAGCTTGGCCCCGACTAGCGGGAAGACCTACGAGCAGTACTTC
CDR3aa: CASSLAPTSGKTYEQYF

j_gene: TRBJ2-7
len: 14
d_gene: .
v_gene: TRBV7-9
CDR3nt: TGTGCCAGCAGCTTGGAGGGGGTCTTCTACGAGCAGTACTTC
CDR3aa: CASSLEGVFYEQYF

j_gene: TRBJ1-5
len: 16
d_gene: TRBD1
v_gene: TRBV6-6
CDR3nt: TGTGCCAGCAGTTACTCGTCAGGGCAGGGGGATCAGCCCCAGCATTTT
CDR3aa: CASSYSSGQGDQPQHF

j_gene: TRBJ2-1
len: 17
d_gene: TRBD2
v_gene: TRBV4-3
CDR3nt: TGCGCCAGCAGCCAGAGCCAATCTAGCGGGAGTTACAATGAGCAGTTCTTC
CDR3aa: CASSQSQSSGSYNEQFF

j_gene: TRBJ2-4
len: 13
d_gene: .
v_gene: TRBV7-8
CDR3nt: TGTGCCAGCAGCTTTAGCGGCAAAAACATTCAGTACTTC
CDR3aa: CASSFSGKNIQYF

j_gene: TRBJ2-7
len: 15
d_gene: TRBD1
v_gene: TRBV6-5
CDR3nt: TGTGCCAGCACCCCTTTGGACAGGTACATCTACGAGCAGTACTTC
CDR3aa: CASTPLDRYIYEQYF

j_gene: TRBJ2-1
len: 18
d_gene: TRBD2
v_gene: TRBV4-1
CDR3nt: TGCGCCAGCAGCCAAGATCCTGCGACTAGCGGAACCTACAATGAGCAGTTCTTC
CDR3aa: CASSQDPATSGTYNEQFF

j_gene: TRBJ1-3
len: 13
d_gene: .
v_gene: TRBV6-5
CDR3nt: TGTGCCAGCATCTCCAGGGCCGGGGACACCATATATTTT
CDR3aa: CASISRAGDTIYF

j_gene: TRBJ2-7
len: 18
d_gene: TRBD2
v_gene: TRBV27
CDR3nt: TGTGCCAGCAGTCTCCATCACATTAGGCGGGAGGCCCCCTACGAGCAGTACTTC
CDR3aa: CASSLHHIRREAPYEQYF

j_gene: TRBJ2-1
len: 13
d_gene: .
v_gene: TRBV7-6
CDR3nt: TGTGCCAGCAGCTTAGCTAGGCATAATGAGCAGTTCTTC
CDR3aa: CASSLARHNEQFF

j_gene: TRBJ2-7
len: 14
d_gene: .
v_gene: TRBV27
CDR3nt: TGTGCCAGCAGTTTTGCGGGACTCGGGTACGAGCAGTACTTC
CDR3aa: CASSFAGLGYEQYF